The source of this T cell receptor beta chain is a study of T cell repertoires in cytomegalovirus infection. Study-level information: In the study, CMV epitopes included recently identified HLA-C-restricted and well-studied HLA-B-restricted ones.

One entry per CDR3 protein results from TCRdb running MiXCR on the reads. The repertoire has approximately 990,000 distinct CDR3 sequences, around a third of them found once; the top ten carry roughly 13%. Whole-study findings and limits: The ex vivo response showed dominance by HLA-C-restricted CMV-specific TCR beta clonotypes.

As for this clonotype: Its antigen is not known.

CDR1 and CDR2 (germline): KGHSH, LQKENI. The length of the CDR3 is 13 residues. Trimming pared 6 bases from V and 7 bases from J, leaving 15 bases between. J is TRBJ1-1 and V is TRBV18; perhaps TRBD1 as D (5 bases). The sequence derives from a human donor in good health (CMV status not recorded). Some clones in this sample may be carry-over from other donors' samples. The sample was cultured CD8+ T cells from PBMCs, taken from culture after CMV antigen stimulation. The CDR3 region is CASSGDAMGEAFF. The DNA for the CDR3 is TGTGCCAGCTCGGGGGACGCGATGGGTGAAGCTTTCTTT.